The clone carrying this T cell receptor (beta chain) was detected a few times. As for treatment: oral pan-JAK inhibitor, 5-10 mg twice daily. V was clipped by 4 bases and J by 0 bases; unmatched bases: 2. CDR3 length: 14 amino acids. In germline, CDR1 is LGHNT, CDR2 FRNRAP. RNA extraction was followed by reverse transcription into cDNA, which acted as the sequencing template. Clones were read by immunoSEQ multiplex PCR, and TCRdb kept only the in-frame ones, dropping some. The sample gives about 190,000 clones, 50% to 60% of which show up once; around 0.69% is in the top ten. The sample originates from a study of CD8+ T cells in alopecia areata.

This specimen was CD4+ T cells sorted from blood, taken at week 4, from a patient treated with tofacitinib. This chain joins TRBV12-5 and TRBJ2-5; TRBD1 matches 7 bases. The source of this sequence is a human donor with alopecia areata. The CDR3 DNA reads TGTGCTAGTGGTTCCGGACAGGACCAAGAGACCCAGTACTTC. Its protein product is CASGSGQDQETQYF.